This T cell receptor beta chain derives from a study of T-cell reconstitution after alpha-beta-depleted transplantation in children. General observations from the study: After transplant, high TCRbeta diversity at day 60 in some patients arose from surviving recipient T cells and thymic progenitors. Counts and diversity of T cells one year after transplant came mostly from newly produced T cells. Approximately two months post-transplant, alpha-beta T cells reportedly originated from several hundred expanded graft clones.

The TCRbeta library incorporated unique molecular identifiers. TCRdb independently ran MiXCR on the PCR reads; one entry per CDR3 protein. The sample has nearly 200,000 distinct CDR3 sequences; roughly 6% are singletons. There are many counts of this clonotype. The target antigen is unknown. V was trimmed by 11 bases and J by 5 bases, leaving 15 bases between them. Germline CDR1 is ENHRY and CDR2 is SYGVKD. The CDR3 runs 12 residues. The receptor was derived from a girl under two years old with combined immunodeficiency, due to receive a stem cell transplant. Sample: PBMCs, taken before TCRalphabeta/CD19-depleted stem cell transplant. The V call is TRBV10-3, the J call TRBJ2-5, with a tentative D call TRBD2 (6 bases). The CDR3 DNA sequence: TGTGCCTCGACACAGGCGGGGGAGACCCAGTACTTC. This gives the protein CASTQAGETQYF.